This TCR beta chain emerged from a study of T cells in Graves' hyperthyroidism and ophthalmopathy. The overall study: Before any treatment, at initial diagnosis, peripheral blood was collected.

The V end was cut by 2 bases, the J end by 1 base, with 9 bases between. Germline V CDR1 and CDR2: SGHAT, FQDESV (reference sequence). This CDR3 is built from 15 residues. From RNA transcripts, TCR beta CDR3 regions were amplified. The HTBI primer set was used in a first-round RT-PCR of the TCR CDR3. TCRdb itself ran the multiplex PCR reads through MiXCR, one entry per CDR3 protein. The sample lists approximately 590,000 distinct CDR3 sequences; about a sixth were seen once. This clonotype was seen at least ten times. Thyroid ultrasound, orbital computed tomography, clinical symptoms, and serum thyroxine and TRAb underpinned diagnoses.

What was sequenced was blood. This receptor was obtained from a woman in her 30s with Graves' hyperthyroidism. This rearrangement joins TRBV11-1 to TRBJ1-5; D unresolved. CDR3 nucleotide sequence: TGTGCCAGCAGCTTAAGCGGTCAGAGCAATCAGCCCCAGCATTTT. Protein: CASSLSGQSNQPQHF.